This TCR beta chain was sequenced during a study of cytomegalovirus exposure and HLA in healthy donors. Study conclusions and caveats: An apparent linkage of common viral pathogens to several of the most significant clusters emerged in a later analysis.

As concerns this clone: Its target is unknown.

Germline V CDR1 and CDR2: SEHNR, FQNEAQ (reference sequence). This CDR3 comprises 16 residues. With 5 bases clipped from V and 3 bases from J, the junction kept 9 bases outside the gene matches. The PCR made use of 60 Vbeta and 13 Jbeta primers. TCRdb keeps only in-frame clones here, not all; method: immunoSEQ multiplex PCR. The sample shows about 200,000 clones, and roughly 0.74% sits with its ten largest clones. The sample consisted of PBMCs. The genes are TRBV7-9 and TRBJ1-4; 7 nucleotides align to TRBD1. The receptor comes from a boy aged 5-17 years in good health and CMV-seronegative. CDR3 residues: CASSLPLGGSNEKLFF. The CDR3 DNA sequence: TGTGCCAGCAGCCTCCCCTTAGGGGGCTCTAATGAAAAACTGTTTTTT.